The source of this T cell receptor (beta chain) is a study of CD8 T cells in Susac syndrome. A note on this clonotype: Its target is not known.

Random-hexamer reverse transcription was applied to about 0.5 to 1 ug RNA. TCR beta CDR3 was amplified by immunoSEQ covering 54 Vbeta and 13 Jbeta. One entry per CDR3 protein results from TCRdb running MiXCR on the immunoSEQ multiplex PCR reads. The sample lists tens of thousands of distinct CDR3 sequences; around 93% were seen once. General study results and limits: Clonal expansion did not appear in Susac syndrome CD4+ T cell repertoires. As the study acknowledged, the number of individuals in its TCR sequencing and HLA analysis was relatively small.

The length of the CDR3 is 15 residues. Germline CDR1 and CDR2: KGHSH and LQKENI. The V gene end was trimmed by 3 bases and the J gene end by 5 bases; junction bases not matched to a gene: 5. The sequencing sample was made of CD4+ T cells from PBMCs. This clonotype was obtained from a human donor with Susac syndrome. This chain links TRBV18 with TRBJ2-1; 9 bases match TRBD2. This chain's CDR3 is CASSPERGVNNEQFF. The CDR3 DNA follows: TGTGCCAGCTCACCGGAGCGGGGGGTTAACAATGAGCAGTTCTTC.